The clone carrying this T cell receptor beta chain was picked up one time. This entry is derived from a study of blood T cell repertoires in COVID-19. Across the study: Acute and convalescent COVID-19 specimens originated in the United States, Italy and Spain.

The table came from immunoSEQ multiplex PCR; TCRdb's copy has only in-frame clones and leaves some out. This table holds 220,000 or so clones, approximately 78% found once. In germline, CDR1 is LGHNA, CDR2 YNFKEQ. Trimming removed 4 bases from V and 5 bases from J; junction bases left unmatched: 14. The CDR3 runs to 17 residues. The specimen sequenced was peripheral blood. The chain carries TRBV4-2 and TRBJ2-3; 8 bases match TRBD2. The receptor comes from a woman of 80 years or more with COVID-19, enrolled during active disease. For the CDR3, the DNA is TGTGCCAGCAGCCCCCACACATCCACGGGAGGGGAAGATACGCAGTATTTT. As protein: CASSPHTSTGGEDTQYF.